A single sample is the source of the 3 T cell receptor beta chains below, sequenced in a study of T-cell memory formation after mild COVID-19. TCRdb used MiXCR to reprocess the 5' RACE reads, holding one entry per CDR3 protein. The sample holds about 350,000 distinct CDR3 sequences, 28% seen once. Sequenced sample: PBMCs or a T cell subset sorted from them (not recorded which). Receptors were obtained from an adult woman who had mild COVID-19 (a few samples of this study predate the infection). Cell type and time point are not known.

The CDR3 sequence: CASSFDPPDLNTEAFF. In nucleotides, the CDR3 is TGTGCCAGCAGTTTTGACCCCCCAGATTTGAACACTGAAGCTTTCTTT. J is TRBJ1-1 and V is TRBV27; D is uncertain. Trimming left V 3 bases short and J 0 bases short, with 14 bases between. CDR1 and CDR2 (germline): MNHEY, SMNVEV (reference sequence). The CDR3 sequence is 16 residues long.

The chain recombines TRBV7-9 with TRBJ2-1, with 8 nucleotides matching TRBD1. V gave up 3 bases and J gave up 8 bases; unmatched junction bases: 9. The CDR3 totals 15 residues. CDR1 and CDR2 from the germline V gene are SEHNR and FQNEAQ (reference sequence). The CDR3 DNA sequence: TGTGCCAGCAGCTTTGGGGCAGGGGGCATGGATGAGCAGTTCTTC. This encodes CASSFGAGGMDEQFF.

The sample holds a few counts of this clonotype. The CDR3 is CASSSPRGLAGVPYEQYF. DNA for the CDR3: TGTGCCAGCAGTTCGCCGCGGGGACTAGCGGGAGTCCCCTACGAGCAGTACTTC. This chain connects TRBV6-2 or TRBV6-3 to TRBJ2-7, with 14 positions matching TRBD2. There are 18 residues in the CDR3. CDR1 MNHEY and CDR2 SVGEGT come from the germline V gene. The V and J ends lost 4 bases and 2 bases, in that order; junction bases with no gene match: 10.